The 11 T cell receptor beta chains in this list originate from one sample, sequenced in a study of blood T cell repertoires in COVID-19. Profiled with immunoSEQ multiplex PCR; TCRdb holds only in-frame clones, not every one. The sample records around 160,000 clones, around four fifths being singletons. The sample taken for sequencing was peripheral blood. The origin of the receptors is a woman aged 40-49 years with active or convalescent COVID-19.

The chain employs TRBV30 and TRBJ1-2; D uncertain. Trimming took 6 bases from V and 3 from J, leaving 14 bases between them. There are 13 residues in the CDR3. Germline-derived CDR1 and CDR2 are GTSNPN and SVGIG (reference sequence). The CDR3 DNA sequence: TGTGCCTGCGGACGAACAGCCCACTATGGCTACACCTTC. This gives the protein CACGRTAHYGYTF.

The chain combines TRBV10-3 with TRBJ1-2; 7 positions match TRBD1. Trimming took 3 bases from V and 4 from J; bases not matched to a gene: 2. The germline V gene encodes CDR1 ENHRY and CDR2 SYGVKD. CDR3 length: 13 residues. This chain's CDR3 is CAISERDSYGYTF. CDR3 coding DNA: TGTGCCATCAGTGAACGGGACAGCTATGGCTACACCTTC.

The chain couples TRBV12-5 to TRBJ1-5; D gene uncertain. The ends were cut back, 6 bases at V and 0 bases at J, with 12 bases in the middle. Germline V gene lookup returns CDR1 LGHNT and CDR2 FRNRAP. The CDR3 sequence is 15 residues long. CDR3 nucleotides: TGTGCTAGTGGCCTTGACATCAATAGCAATCAGCCCCAGCATTTT. Its protein is CASGLDINSNQPQHF.

CDR3 amino acids: CSASARGNYGYTF. The CDR3 coding sequence is TGCAGTGCTAGTGCCAGGGGGAACTATGGCTACACCTTC. The chain joins TRBV20-1 to TRBJ1-2; TRBD1 aligns across 7 bases. CDR3 length: 13 residues. V trimming: 3 bases; J trimming: 2 bases; junction bases outside the gene matches: 3. Germline CDR1 is DFQATT and CDR2 is SNEGSKA (reference sequence).

This clone was observed once. The chain carries TRBV11-2 and TRBJ1-3; 7 nucleotides match TRBD1. V was pared by 7 bases and J by 4 bases, with 10 bases of the junction left unmatched. This CDR3 has 15 amino acids. Germline CDR1 SGHAT, CDR2 FQNNGV. The CDR3 sequence is CASTRQGTPGNTIYF. In nucleotides, the CDR3 is TGTGCCAGCACTAGACAGGGAACGCCAGGAAACACCATATATTTT.

The chain links TRBV5-5 to TRBJ2-2; D remains ambiguous. Germline-derived CDR1 and CDR2 are SGHKS and YYEKEE (reference sequence). Trimming took off 0 bases at V and 0 bases at J, with 9 bases between the two ends. The CDR3 is 16 residues long. The CDR3 is CASSLAPTANTGELFF. The CDR3 nucleotides read TGTGCCAGCAGCTTGGCACCAACGGCGAACACCGGGGAGCTGTTTTTT.

The chain links TRBV6-5 to TRBJ1-2, with 7 bases lining up with TRBD1. This CDR3 comprises 14 residues. Trimming took 6 bases from V and 2 from J; bases not matched to a gene: 6. Germline loops: CDR1 MNHEY, CDR2 SVGAGI. The CDR3 DNA follows: TGTGCCAGCAGAGACAGGGTAGCGAACTATGGCTACACCTTC. Its translation: CASRDRVANYGYTF.

The CDR3 spells CASSQDRARGRNQPQHF. Here the CDR3 DNA reads TGCGCCAGCAGCCAAGACCGGGCCAGGGGAAGGAATCAGCCCCAGCATTTT. The rearrangement joins TRBV4-1 to TRBJ1-5; maybe TRBD1 (6 bases). Germline CDR1 is MGHRA and CDR2 is YSYEKL. The CDR3 length is 17 residues. Trimming cost V 0 bases and J 4 bases, with 16 bases left between them.

With respect to this clone: Other nucleotide sequences from this sample produce the same CDR3. The chain has TRBV24-1 and TRBJ1-2, with D possibly matching TRBD1 (5 bases). Germline values: CDR1 KGHDR, CDR2 SFDVKD. V was trimmed by 4 bases and J by 8 bases, leaving 13 bases between them. This CDR3 contains 13 residues. CDR3 in amino acids: CATSDQGAGGYTF. The CDR3 DNA follows: TGTGCCACCAGTGACCAGGGTGCGGGAGGCTACACCTTC.

The chain links TRBV28 to TRBJ1-2; 9 bases map to TRBD1. This CDR3 is built from 15 residues. CDR1 and CDR2 (germline): MDHEN, SYDVKM. The V gene end was trimmed by 4 bases and the J gene end by 4 bases; junction bases not matched to a gene: 7. CDR3 sequence reads: CASSSPGTGPYGYTF. CDR3 in DNA: TGTGCCAGCAGTTCCCCCGGGACAGGGCCCTATGGCTACACCTTC.

The chain joins TRBV6-5 to TRBJ2-7, with TRBD1 identical over 8 bases. There are 14 residues in the CDR3. CDR1 is MNHEY and CDR2 is SVGAGI in the germline V gene. V shed 2 bases and J 6 bases; nucleotides not matched to a gene: 6. CDR3 residues: CASSYASTGVEQYF. The CDR3 bases are TGTGCCAGCAGTTACGCCTCGACAGGGGTCGAGCAGTACTTC.